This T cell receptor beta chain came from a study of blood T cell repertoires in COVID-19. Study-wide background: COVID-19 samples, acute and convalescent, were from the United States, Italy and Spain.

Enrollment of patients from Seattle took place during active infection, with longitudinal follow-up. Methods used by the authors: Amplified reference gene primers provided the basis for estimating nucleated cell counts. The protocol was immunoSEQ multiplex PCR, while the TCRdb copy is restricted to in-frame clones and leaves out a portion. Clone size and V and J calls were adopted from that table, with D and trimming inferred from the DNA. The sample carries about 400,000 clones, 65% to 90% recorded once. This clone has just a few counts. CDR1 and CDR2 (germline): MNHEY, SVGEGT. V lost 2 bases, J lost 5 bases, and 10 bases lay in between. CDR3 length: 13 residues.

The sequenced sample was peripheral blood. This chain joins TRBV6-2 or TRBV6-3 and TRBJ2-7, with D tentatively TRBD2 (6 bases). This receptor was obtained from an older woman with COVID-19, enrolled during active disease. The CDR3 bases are TGTGCCAGCAGTTACGAGGGGAGGCACGAGCAGTACTTC. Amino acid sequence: CASSYEGRHEQYF.